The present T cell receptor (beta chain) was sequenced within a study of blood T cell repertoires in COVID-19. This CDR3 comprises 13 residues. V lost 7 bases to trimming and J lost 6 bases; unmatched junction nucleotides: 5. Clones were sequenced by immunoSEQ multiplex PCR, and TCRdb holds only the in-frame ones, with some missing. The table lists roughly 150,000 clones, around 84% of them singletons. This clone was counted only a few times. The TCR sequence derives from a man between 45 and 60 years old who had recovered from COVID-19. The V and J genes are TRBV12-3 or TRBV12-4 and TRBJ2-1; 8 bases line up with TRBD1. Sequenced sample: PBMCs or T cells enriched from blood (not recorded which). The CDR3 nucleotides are TGTGCCAGCACTTCGGACAGGGTCAATGAGCAGTTCTTC. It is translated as CASTSDRVNEQFF.